This passage covers 19 T cell receptor beta chains from one sample sequenced in a study of technical replicates of blood from a few donors. Some clones are missing from TCRdb's copy, which holds only in-frame ones; the method was immunoSEQ multiplex PCR. The sample contains about 100,000 clones, approximately 94% of which appear only once. What was sequenced was T cells isolated from PBMCs. The receptors shown here come from a human donor in good health.

The sample holds one count of this clone. The chain joins TRBV2 to TRBJ2-7; D is undetermined. CDR3 size: 13 residues. V lost 10 bases, J lost 0 bases, and 13 bases lay in between. Germline values: CDR1 SNHLY, CDR2 FYNNEI. The CDR3 DNA reads as TGTGCCACAATTGAGAGGAGCTCCTACGAGCAGTACTTC. The encoded protein is CATIERSSYEQYF.

The chain carries TRBV4-1 and TRBJ1-4, with TRBD1 matching 7 bases. Germline CDR1 and CDR2: MGHRA and YSYEKL. Trimming removed 4 bases from V and 2 bases from J; junction bases left unmatched: 10. The CDR3 is made up of 17 amino acids. DNA of the CDR3: TGCGCCAGCAGCCCTCCCAGAAGACAGGGCACTAATGAAAAACTGTTTTTT. Amino acid sequence: CASSPPRRQGTNEKLFF.

The chain carries TRBV4-1 and TRBJ2-1, with 7 bases that match TRBD2. The germline CDR1 and CDR2 sequences are MGHRA and YSYEKL. The V and J ends lost 3 bases and 0 bases, in that order; junction bases with no gene match: 5. The CDR3 extends over 16 amino acids. This CDR3 reads CASSHLGLSSYNEQFF. CDR3 nucleotide sequence: TGCGCCAGCAGCCACTTGGGACTATCCTCCTACAATGAGCAGTTCTTC.

With regard to this clone: The identical CDR3 is also encoded by other nucleotide sequences in the sample. V gene TRBV5-1 combines with J gene TRBJ2-7; a possible D gene is TRBD2 (6 bases). The CDR3 loop spans 14 amino acids. CDR1 and CDR2 (germline): SGHRS, YFSETQ. V was shortened by 0 bases and J by 5 bases, with 12 bases between the two germline ends. Written as DNA, the CDR3 is TGCGCCAGCAGCTTGGAACCGGGAGTGGACGAGCAGTACTTC. Translating it yields CASSLEPGVDEQYF.

A single count supports this clone. The chain uses TRBV5-1 and TRBJ2-7; D is unresolved. The V gene lost 0 bases and the J gene lost 2 bases, with 6 bases spanning the gap. This CDR3 is 13 amino acids long. Germline CDR1 is SGHRS and CDR2 is YFSETQ. In nucleotides, the CDR3 is TGCGCCAGCAGCTTGGTAGCCCCCTACGAGCAGTACTTC. Translated: CASSLVAPYEQYF.

This chain uses TRBV18 with TRBJ2-7; 7 bases map to TRBD1. V was clipped by 5 bases and J by 4 bases; unmatched bases: 11. The CDR3 has 15 amino acids. CDR1 and CDR2 (germline): KGHSH, LQKENI. The CDR3, as DNA: TGTGCCAGCTCAACACGACAGGGAGCCCTATACGAGCAGTACTTC. It specifies CASSTRQGALYEQYF.

This chain connects TRBV6-5 to TRBJ1-5; 11 positions match TRBD1. The V gene's germline CDR1 is MNHEY and CDR2 SVGAGI. CDR3 size: 15 residues. Losses at the gene ends were 8 bases for V and 5 bases for J; bases not matched to a gene: 8. The CDR3 spells CASAVTGQGDQPQHF. The CDR3 DNA is TGTGCCAGCGCTGTCACGGGACAGGGGGATCAGCCCCAGCATTTT.

As concerns this clone: Within the sample, other DNA sequences also encode this same CDR3. The gene calls are TRBV7-9 and TRBJ2-7; tentative D call: TRBD2 (6 bases). There are 14 residues in the CDR3. In germline, CDR1 is SEHNR, CDR2 FQNEAQ (reference sequence). Deletions cut 2 bases from V and 0 bases from J, with 8 bases between. The CDR3 DNA follows: TGTGCCAGCAGCTTATCCGGGAGCTCCTACGAGCAGTACTTC. It yields the protein CASSLSGSSYEQYF. Full variable domain (rest looked up from reference TRBV7-9 and TRBJ2-7): DTGVSQNPRHKITKRGQNVTFRCDPISEHNRLYWYRQTLGQGPEFLTYFQNEAQLEKSRLLSDRFSAERPKGSFSTLEIQRTEQGDSAMYLCASSLSGSSYEQYFGPGTRLTVT.

The V gene is TRBV6-1, the J gene TRBJ1-3; TRBD1 agrees at 8 bases. The CDR3 runs 15 residues. Losses at the gene ends were 7 bases for V and 4 bases for J; bases not matched to a gene: 9. Germline-derived CDR1 and CDR2 are MNHNS and SASEGT. In DNA, the CDR3 is TGTGCCAGCACCGAAGACAGGGGAATCGGAAACACCATATATTTT. Its translation is CASTEDRGIGNTIYF.

The table lists this clone with a count of one. The rearrangement links TRBV29-1 to TRBJ1-1; no definite D call. This CDR3 spans 12 amino acids. CDR1 and CDR2 (germline): SQVTM, ANQGSEA. Trimming removed 4 bases from V and 3 bases from J, with 9 bases in between. The CDR3 reads CSVGRGDTEAFF. CDR3 DNA: TGCAGCGTTGGTCGGGGAGACACTGAAGCTTTCTTT.

The chain employs TRBV21-1 and TRBJ1-2; TRBD1 was called by the table and not checked on the DNA. TRBV21-1 is tagged as a pseudogene. The CDR3 runs to 15 residues. CDR3 residues: CASSKGEDRGGGYTF. The CDR3 nucleotides read TGTGCCAGCAGCAAAGGGGAGGACAGGGGAGGTGGCTACACCTTC.

A note on this clone: Relative to the germline gene, one junction end is altered; a read error may explain this. The rearrangement links TRBV11-3 to TRBJ2-3, with D perhaps matching TRBD1 (5 bases). The length of the CDR3 is 13 residues. Germline CDR1 reads SGHNT; CDR2 reads YENEEA. CDR3 in DNA: TGTGCCAGCAGCTTTCTGGCGACAGAGACGCAGTATTTT. This translates into CASSFLATETQYF.

DNA for the CDR3: TGTGCCAGTAGTAAGGGGCTACACACTGAAGCTTTCTTT. It is translated as CASSKGLHTEAFF. The V gene is TRBV19, the J gene TRBJ1-1; D perhaps matches TRBD1 (5 bases). CDR1 is LNHDA, CDR2 SQIVND, per germline (reference sequence). The CDR3 consists of 13 residues. Trimming stripped 4 bases from V and 3 bases from J, with 9 bases between.

V gene TRBV2 combines with J gene TRBJ2-7; 13 bases line up with TRBD2. This CDR3 is 13 amino acids long. The junction had 2 bases not matched to a gene; V was cut back by 5 bases and J by 7 bases. CDR1 SNHLY and CDR2 FYNNEI come from the germline V gene. This CDR3 reads CASSKGLAGEQYF. The DNA for the CDR3 is TGTGCCAGCAGTAAGGGACTAGCGGGGGAGCAGTACTTC.

This chain's CDR3 is CASSQGRSTYNSPLHF. DNA for the CDR3: TGTGCCAGCAGCCAAGGGCGGAGTACCTATAATTCACCCCTCCACTTT. This chain joins TRBV14 and TRBJ1-6, with D unclear. Germline-derived CDR1 and CDR2 are SGHDN and FVKESK. V was pared by 1 base and J by 2 bases, with 9 bases between. This CDR3 is built from 16 residues.

The chain uses TRBV19 and TRBJ2-1, with 7 positions matching TRBD1. The trim removed 7 bases at V and 1 base at J, leaving 4 bases unmatched. The germline V gene has CDR1 LNHDA and CDR2 SQIVND (reference sequence). The CDR3 has 14 residues. CDR3 in amino acids: CASMTGSSYNEQFF. CDR3 sequence (DNA): TGTGCCAGTATGACAGGGTCGTCCTACAATGAGCAGTTCTTC.

This sequence joins TRBV19 and TRBJ1-1; a possible D gene is TRBD1 (6 bases). V lost 5 bases to trimming and J lost 4 bases, with 20 bases between them. Per germline, CDR1 LNHDA and CDR2 SQIVND (reference sequence). The CDR3 loop spans 16 amino acids. This CDR3 is CASSPSRGGGSTEAFF. For the CDR3, the DNA is TGTGCCAGTAGTCCCTCCCGGGGAGGGGGGAGCACTGAAGCTTTCTTT.

The gene calls are TRBV5-4 and TRBJ2-7, with a possible D match to TRBD2 (6 bases). The CDR3 is 15 amino acids. V lost 4 bases, J lost 3 bases, and 17 bases lay in between. Germline V gives CDR1 SGHNT, CDR2 YYREEE (reference sequence). The CDR3 loop reads CASSPTPSGVYEQYF. In DNA form, the CDR3 reads TGTGCCAGCAGCCCTACCCCGTCGGGGGTCTACGAGCAGTACTTC.

The chain combines TRBV19 with TRBJ2-1; perhaps TRBD1 as D (5 bases). CDR3 length: 14 amino acids. Germline V gene sequence: CDR1 LNHDA, CDR2 SQIVND (reference sequence). The V end lost 3 bases, the J end lost 13 bases, and 19 bases lay between the germline ends. The chain's CDR3 is CASSIAASGLLQFF. The CDR3 bases are TGTGCCAGTAGTATTGCAGCTTCAGGGTTACTACAGTTCTTC. The variable domain in full, with the rest retrieved from reference TRBV19 and TRBJ2-1, is DGGITQSPKYLFRKEGQNVTLSCEQNLNHDAMYWYRQDPGQGLRLIYYSQIVNDFQKGDIAEGYSVSREKKESFPLTVTSAQKNPTAFYLCASSIAASGLLQFFGPGTRLTVL.